The 17 T cell receptor beta chains presented below share a single source sample, sequenced in a study of T cells after yellow fever vaccination. TCRdb independently ran MiXCR on the 5' RACE reads; one entry per CDR3 protein. The table records some 120,000 distinct CDR3 sequences, under 9% of them present only once. The sample was CD8+ T cells sorted from PBMCs, taken on the day of the yellow fever booster vaccination. The receptors shown here come from a man aged 18-30 years who received the YFV17D yellow fever vaccine.

This clonotype was detected a few times. This chain uses TRBV7-2 with TRBJ1-3; weak D call: TRBD1 (5 bases). V dropped 5 bases and J dropped 1 base, with 12 bases sitting between them. CDR1 and CDR2 (germline): SGHTA, FQGNSA. The CDR3 is 15 amino acids. The CDR3 sequence: CASSVDRASGNTIYF. CDR3 sequence (DNA): TGTGCCAGCAGCGTTGACAGAGCATCTGGAAACACCATATATTTT.

The chain is built from TRBV4-3 and TRBJ1-5; the D is unclear. Germline lookup yields CDR1 LGHNA and CDR2 YSLEER. The V end was cut by 0 bases, the J end by 0 bases, with 9 bases between. This CDR3 is 16 amino acids long. The CDR3 nucleotides are TGCGCCAGCAGCCAAGACCGTATGGATAGCAATCAGCCCCAGCATTTT. As protein: CASSQDRMDSNQPQHF.

This clonotype is medium-sized (0.01 to 0.1%). The chain links TRBV6-2 or TRBV6-3 to TRBJ2-7; the D call may be TRBD1 or TRBD2 (6 bases each). The CDR3 is 12 residues long. Trimming pared 7 bases from V and 4 bases from J, leaving 11 bases between. From germline, CDR1 is MNHEY and CDR2 SVGEGT. Here the CDR3 DNA reads TGTGCCAGCATCGGGGGCGAATACGAGCAGTACTTC. It encodes CASIGGEYEQYF.

This clonotype has only a few counts. The CDR3 spells CASSVNGEDQPQHF. In DNA, the CDR3 is TGTGCCAGCAGCGTAAATGGGGAGGACCAGCCCCAGCATTTT. V is TRBV9 and J is TRBJ1-5; the D is unclear. V shed 1 base and J shed 7 bases, with 12 bases lying between them. CDR1 SGDLS and CDR2 YYNGEE come from the germline V gene. CDR3 length: 14 residues.

The chain recombines TRBV6-5 with TRBJ2-5; 11 positions match TRBD2. Germline V CDR1 and CDR2: MNHEY, SVGAGI. With 5 bases clipped from V and 0 bases from J, the junction kept 8 bases outside the gene matches. The CDR3 contains 17 residues. CDR3 sequence (DNA): TGTGCCAGCAGTGGACGACTAGCGGGGTTGTACCAAGAGACCCAGTACTTC. Its protein is CASSGRLAGLYQETQYF.

The table lists this clonotype with a few counts. CDR3 sequence reads: CASSPRHYTGELFF. The CDR3 DNA follows: TGTGCCAGCAGTCCGCGACACTACACCGGGGAGCTGTTTTTT. V usage is TRBV28 and J usage is TRBJ2-2, with D hard to call. CDR3 size: 14 residues. Germline loops: CDR1 MDHEN, CDR2 SYDVKM. The V and J ends lost 5 bases and 3 bases respectively, with 10 bases between them.

There are many counts of this clonotype. The chain combines TRBV7-9 with TRBJ2-1; D is perhaps TRBD1 (6 bases). Trimming shortened V by 11 bases and J by 2 bases, and 16 bases separated the two germline ends. Germline CDR1 reads SEHNR; CDR2 reads FQNEAQ (reference sequence). CDR3 length: 14 residues. CDR3 amino acids: CAGSRGATYNEQFF. The CDR3 DNA reads TGTGCCGGAAGCAGGGGAGCTACCTACAATGAGCAGTTCTTC. The variable domain in full, with the rest retrieved from reference TRBV7-9 and TRBJ2-1, is DTGVSQNPRHKITKRGQNVTFRCDPISEHNRLYWYRQTLGQGPEFLTYFQNEAQLEKSRLLSDRFSAERPKGSFSTLEIQRTEQGDSAMYLCAGSRGATYNEQFFGPGTRLTVL.

In its sample, this clonotype was seen a few times. V gene TRBV7-8 combines with J gene TRBJ2-2, with D maybe TRBD2 (5 bases). The CDR3 length is 16 residues. CDR1 is SGHVS and CDR2 is FQNEAQ in the germline V gene. Trimming took 5 bases from V and 2 from J, leaving 15 bases between them. Written as DNA, the CDR3 is TGTGCCAGCAGCCGACCCCGGACTCCCAACACCGGGGAGCTGTTTTTT. Protein product: CASSRPRTPNTGELFF.

This chain joins TRBV7-9 and TRBJ2-5; 9 positions match TRBD1. V was clipped by 8 bases and J by 0 bases; unmatched bases: 1. CDR3 length: 13 residues. Per germline, CDR1 SEHNR and CDR2 FQNEAQ (reference sequence). CDR3 loop: CASGTGYQETQYF. Here the CDR3 DNA reads TGTGCCAGCGGGACAGGGTACCAAGAGACCCAGTACTTC.

The rearrangement links TRBV27 to TRBJ1-6, with no clear D. The germline CDR1 and CDR2 sequences are MNHEY and SMNVEV (reference sequence). This CDR3 comprises 17 residues. V dropped 2 bases and J dropped 4 bases, with 15 bases sitting between them. The CDR3 region is CASSLTPGVAYNSPLHF. In DNA form, the CDR3 reads TGTGCCAGCAGTTTAACCCCTGGGGTGGCTTATAATTCACCCCTCCACTTT.

CDR3 sequence: CASSHVAGGSSYNEQFF. The DNA for the CDR3 is TGTGCCAGCAGCCATGTAGCGGGGGGTAGCTCCTACAATGAGCAGTTCTTC. The chain carries TRBV7-2 and TRBJ2-1, with TRBD2 matching 10 bases. V gave up 5 bases and J gave up 0 bases; unmatched junction bases: 7. CDR1 SGHTA and CDR2 FQGNSA come from the germline V gene. The CDR3 totals 17 residues. The complete variable domain, with remaining parts taken from reference TRBV7-2 and TRBJ2-1, reads GAGVSQSPSNKVTEKGKDVELRCDPISGHTALYWYRQSLGQGLEFLIYFQGNSAPDKSGLPSDRFSAERTGGSVSTLTIQRTQQEDSAVYLCASSHVAGGSSYNEQFFGPGTRLTVL.

This clonotype occurred a few times. The gene calls are TRBV7-8 and TRBJ1-2; D might be TRBD1 (5 bases). Trimming pared 4 bases from V and 7 bases from J, leaving 16 bases between. CDR1 SGHVS and CDR2 FQNEAQ come from the germline V gene. The CDR3 has 14 amino acids. CDR3 protein: CASSSDGHPPGYTF. Here the CDR3 DNA reads TGTGCCAGCAGCTCCGACGGACATCCGCCTGGCTACACCTTC.

V and J are TRBV7-9 and TRBJ2-1, with 16 bases fitting TRBD2. Germline V gives CDR1 SEHNR, CDR2 FQNEAQ (reference sequence). The CDR3 contains 16 residues. V shed 4 bases, J shed 9 bases, and the junction held 6 bases outside the gene matches. DNA of the CDR3: TGTGCCAGCAGCTCCGGGACTAGCGGGGGGGTGACTGAGCAGTTCTTC. It specifies CASSSGTSGGVTEQFF.

The chain combines TRBV20-1 with TRBJ1-2; 9 bases map to TRBD1. Germline V gene sequence: CDR1 DFQATT, CDR2 SNEGSKA (reference sequence). V gave up 6 bases and J gave up 0 bases; unmatched junction bases: 5. CDR3 length: 14 amino acids. In DNA, the CDR3 is TGCAGTGCAACGACAGGGGGGTCTAACTATGGCTACACCTTC. It specifies CSATTGGSNYGYTF.

In its sample, this clonotype was seen a few times. This chain connects TRBV4-1 to TRBJ2-5, with TRBD2 identical over 12 bases. The CDR3 totals 14 residues. The V and J ends lost 1 base and 13 bases, in that order; junction bases with no gene match: 7. Germline V gene lookup returns CDR1 MGHRA and CDR2 YSYEKL. The CDR3 sequence: CASSQGLAGAPRYF. CDR3 DNA: TGCGCCAGCAGCCAAGGACTAGCGGGGGCCCCCCGGTACTTC.

The table lists this clonotype with a few counts. This chain uses TRBV29-1 with TRBJ2-3, with D hard to call. This CDR3 has 13 amino acids. Looked up from germline, CDR1 is SQVTM and CDR2 is ANQGSEA. V lost 6 bases, J lost 0 bases, and 10 bases lay in between. The CDR3 reads CSVALASTDTQYF. The DNA for the CDR3 is TGCAGCGTCGCATTGGCTAGCACAGATACGCAGTATTTT.

This clonotype was detected only a few times. The chain couples TRBV28 to TRBJ1-2; no definite D call. Germline V gives CDR1 MDHEN, CDR2 SYDVKM. Trimming removed 5 bases at V and 4 bases at J, with 14 bases between. CDR3 length equals 14 residues. The CDR3 DNA reads TGTGCCAGCAGTCTGACTCTGACCCGCTATGGCTACACCTTC. Protein: CASSLTLTRYGYTF.